A single sample is the source of the 18 T cell receptor beta chains below, sequenced in a study of blood T cell repertoires in COVID-19. Libraries were prepared by immunoSEQ multiplex PCR; TCRdb keeps only in-frame clonotypes and omits some of them. The data contain roughly 73,000 clones, about 88% of them singletons. The sequenced sample was peripheral blood. All receptors derive from a man between 65 and 85 years old with active or convalescent COVID-19.

The chain links TRBV9 to TRBJ2-1; no clear D. Germline V gives CDR1 SGDLS, CDR2 YYNGEE. Trimming left V 4 bases short and J 1 base short, with 3 bases between. The CDR3 loop spans 12 amino acids. The CDR3 DNA reads TGTGCCAGCAGCCTTTCCTACAATGAGCAGTTCTTC. Protein sequence: CASSLSYNEQFF.

The chain has TRBV5-6 and TRBJ1-5; 8 bases match TRBD1. Germline CDR1 is SGHDT and CDR2 is YYEEEE. V was pared by 1 base and J by 4 bases, with 7 bases of the junction left unmatched. The CDR3 is made up of 16 amino acids. CDR3 DNA sequence: TGTGCCAGCAGCTTGCTGGGACAGGTGAGGAATCAGCCCCAGCATTTT. Its translation is CASSLLGQVRNQPQHF.

J is TRBJ2-1 and V is TRBV20-1; 8 bases line up with TRBD2. This CDR3 has 13 amino acids. With 3 bases clipped from V and 8 bases from J, the junction kept 6 bases outside the gene matches. CDR1 and CDR2 from the germline V gene are DFQATT and SNEGSKA (reference sequence). CDR3 nucleotides: TGCAGTGCTAGTAACGGGAGGGCCTATGAGCAGTTCTTC. Translated: CSASNGRAYEQFF.

V gene TRBV28 combines with J gene TRBJ1-1, with D possibly being TRBD1 (5 bases). Germline CDR1 is MDHEN and CDR2 is SYDVKM. CDR3 length: 15 amino acids. Trimming cost V 3 bases and J 3 bases, with 14 bases left between them. CDR3 in DNA: TGTGCCAGCAGTTTCTCAGGGCCGATTTACACTGAAGCTTTCTTT. Its protein is CASSFSGPIYTEAFF.

The sample holds a few counts of this clone. This chain uses TRBV5-1 with TRBJ2-5; TRBD1 agrees at 9 bases. This CDR3 has 16 residues. From germline, CDR1 is SGHRS and CDR2 YFSETQ. V shed 1 base and J 2 bases; nucleotides not matched to a gene: 6. CDR3 sequence: CASSLNRGRLQETQYF. The CDR3 DNA reads TGCGCCAGCAGCTTGAACAGGGGGCGCCTGCAAGAGACCCAGTACTTC.

V and J are TRBV5-1 and TRBJ1-6; the D gene is possibly TRBD1 (5 bases). The CDR3 is 17 residues long. Germline V gene data show CDR1 as SGHRS and CDR2 as YFSETQ. V shed 0 bases and J shed 9 bases, with 19 bases lying between them. CDR3 residues: CASSLDRNYQIGSPLHF. The CDR3 DNA reads as TGCGCCAGCAGCTTGGACAGGAACTATCAGATTGGTTCACCCCTCCACTTT.

This rearrangement joins TRBV3-1 (or the pseudogene TRBV3-2) to TRBJ2-1, with D perhaps matching TRBD2 (6 bases). With 1 base removed from V and 10 bases from J, the gap between germline ends came to 11 bases. Germline V gene sequence: CDR1 LGHDT, CDR2 YNNKEL (reference sequence). The CDR3 totals 13 residues. As DNA, the CDR3 is TGTGCCAGCAGCCAAGGGAGGGTCGGGGAGCAGTTCTTC. Residues: CASSQGRVGEQFF.

The V and J genes are TRBV2 and TRBJ1-1, with 10 bases matching TRBD1. V dropped 4 bases and J dropped 0; count of bases not matched to a gene: 2. CDR3 length equals 15 residues. The germline gives CDR1 SNHLY, CDR2 FYNNEI. The chain's CDR3 is CASSGDRGVNTEAFF. CDR3 bases: TGTGCCAGCAGTGGGGACAGGGGCGTGAACACTGAAGCTTTCTTT.

The CDR3 DNA follows: TGTGCCAGCAGTGACTCGGACAGGAACACTGAAGCTTTCTTT. This encodes CASSDSDRNTEAFF. V and J are TRBV6-4 and TRBJ1-1; D may be TRBD1 (6 bases). Looked up from germline, CDR1 is MRHNA and CDR2 is SNTAGT. The length of the CDR3 is 14 residues. V lost 0 bases, J lost 1 base, and 6 bases lay in between.

This clone has only one observation. The chain has TRBV25-1 and TRBJ1-6; D is unresolved. Germline loops: CDR1 MGHDK, CDR2 SYGVNS. This CDR3 is built from 13 residues. V was cut by 7 bases and J by 5 bases, with 9 bases left in between. The CDR3 DNA is TGTGCCAGCAAGCGGCAGCATAATTCACCCCTCCACTTT. Translating gives CASKRQHNSPLHF.

This chain connects TRBV4-1 to TRBJ2-2; 9 nucleotides line up with TRBD1. Germline V gives CDR1 MGHRA, CDR2 YSYEKL. This CDR3 is 17 amino acids long. The junction had 8 bases not matched to a gene; V was cut back by 1 base and J by 5 bases. The DNA for the CDR3 is TGCGCCAGCAGCCAAGCGGGACAGGGAATAGGGACCGGGGAGCTGTTTTTT. Its translation is CASSQAGQGIGTGELFF.

This clone was detected only a few times. V and J are TRBV7-3 and TRBJ2-3, with TRBD2 matching over 9 bases. This CDR3 region has 16 residues. The ends lost 2 bases at V and 4 bases at J; junction bases unmatched: 7. CDR1 is SGHTA and CDR2 is FQGTGA in the germline V gene. The CDR3 nucleotides are TGTGCCAGCAGCTTACAGGGCGGGAGGGCGTCAGATACGCAGTATTTT. It specifies CASSLQGGRASDTQYF.

The chain carries TRBV5-1 and TRBJ2-5; no definite D call. Germline V gene sequence: CDR1 SGHRS, CDR2 YFSETQ. This CDR3 is built from 15 residues. Trimming took 0 bases from V and 1 from J, leaving 10 bases between them. The CDR3 loop reads CASSLGLAFQETQYF. CDR3 sequence (DNA): TGCGCCAGCAGCTTGGGGCTCGCCTTCCAAGAGACCCAGTACTTC.

The V and J genes are TRBV19 and TRBJ1-5; a weak D match, TRBD1 (6 bases). The CDR3 is 14 amino acids. Looked up from germline, CDR1 is LNHDA and CDR2 is SQIVND (reference sequence). Trimming left V 3 bases short and J 2 bases short, with 8 bases between. CDR3 loop: CASSIRQGNQPQHF. CDR3 sequence (DNA): TGTGCCAGTAGTATTCGACAGGGCAATCAGCCCCAGCATTTT.

Notes on this clone: Its ends do not fully match the called genes, so a read error is possible. This chain links TRBV12-5 with TRBJ2-1; tentative D call: TRBD1 (6 bases). This CDR3 region has 10 residues. Per germline, CDR1 LGHNT and CDR2 FRNRAP. The CDR3 nucleotides are TGTGCTAGTGGTCTTGGACAGTCAATCTTC. The encoded protein is CASGLGQSIF.

The gene calls are TRBV5-1 and TRBJ1-2; 7 bases map to TRBD1. CDR3 length: 13 residues. CDR1 is SGHRS, CDR2 YFSETQ, per germline. Trimming cost V 5 bases and J 2 bases; bases outside gene matches: 3. In DNA form, the CDR3 reads TGCGCCAGCAGTCGACAGGGAAACTATGGCTACACCTTC. It yields the protein CASSRQGNYGYTF. Full variable domain (rest looked up from reference TRBV5-1 and TRBJ1-2): KAGVTQTPRYLIKTRGQQVTLSCSPISGHRSVSWYQQTPGQGLQFLFEYFSETQRNKGNFPGRFSGRQFSNSRSEMNVSTLELGDSALYLCASSRQGNYGYTFGSGTRLTVV.

This clone has more than one count but fewer than ten. The gene calls are TRBV6-1 and TRBJ2-1; TRBD2 aligns across 13 bases. Germline CDR1 reads MNHNS; CDR2 reads SASEGT. The V and J ends lost 2 bases and 7 bases, in that order; junction bases with no gene match: 2. CDR3 length: 15 residues. CDR3 protein: CASSERTSGSNEQFF. CDR3 nucleotides: TGTGCCAGCAGTGAAAGGACTAGCGGGAGTAATGAGCAGTTCTTC.

This chain links TRBV2 with TRBJ1-4; perhaps TRBD1 as D (5 bases). The CDR3 loop spans 13 amino acids. V lost 6 bases, J lost 8 bases, and 13 bases lay in between. Germline V gene sequence: CDR1 SNHLY, CDR2 FYNNEI. The DNA for the CDR3 is TGTGCCAGCAGGGGGGGAACTCAAGAAAAACTGTTTTTT. It codes for CASRGGTQEKLFF. Combining the CDR3 with reference TRBV2 and TRBJ1-4 gives the whole variable domain EPEVTQTPSHQVTQMGQEVILRCVPISNHLYFYWYRQILGQKVEFLVSFYNNEISEKSEIFDDQFSVERPDGSNFTLKIRSTKLEDSAMYFCASRGGTQEKLFFGSGTQLSVL.